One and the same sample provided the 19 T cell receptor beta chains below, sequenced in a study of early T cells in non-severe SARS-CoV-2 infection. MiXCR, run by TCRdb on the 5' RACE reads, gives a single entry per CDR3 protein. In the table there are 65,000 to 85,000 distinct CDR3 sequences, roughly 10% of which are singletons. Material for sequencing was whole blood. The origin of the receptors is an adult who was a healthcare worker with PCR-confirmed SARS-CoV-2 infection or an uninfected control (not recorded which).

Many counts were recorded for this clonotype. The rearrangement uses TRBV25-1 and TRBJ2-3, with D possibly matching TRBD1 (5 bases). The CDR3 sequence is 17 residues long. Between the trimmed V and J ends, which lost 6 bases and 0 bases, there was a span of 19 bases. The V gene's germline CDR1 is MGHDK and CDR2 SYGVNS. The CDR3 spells CASSRIRGTSSTDTQYF. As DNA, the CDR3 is TGTGCCAGCAGCAGAATAAGGGGCACCTCTAGCACAGATACGCAGTATTTT.

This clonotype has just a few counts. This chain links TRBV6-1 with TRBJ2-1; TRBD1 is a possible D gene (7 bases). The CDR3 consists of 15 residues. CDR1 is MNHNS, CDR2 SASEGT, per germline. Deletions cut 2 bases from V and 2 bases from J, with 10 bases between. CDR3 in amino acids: CASSETGEAYNEQFF. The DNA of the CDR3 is TGTGCCAGCAGTGAAACAGGGGAGGCCTACAATGAGCAGTTCTTC.

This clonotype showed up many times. CDR3 region: CASSEGSYNEQFF. CDR3 nucleotides: TGTGCCAGCAGCGAGGGATCCTACAATGAGCAGTTCTTC. This rearrangement joins TRBV7-2 to TRBJ2-1; TRBD2 is a possible D gene (5 bases). In germline, CDR1 is SGHTA, CDR2 FQGNSA. The CDR3 is 13 residues long. Trimming left V 5 bases short and J 1 base short, with 6 bases between.

CDR3 sequence (DNA): TGCGCCAGCAGCCAAGATCGGGGGGGCTCAGGGTCACCCCTCCACTTT. It specifies CASSQDRGGSGSPLHF. The rearrangement links TRBV4-1 to TRBJ1-6; perhaps TRBD1 as D (6 bases). The germline V gene encodes CDR1 MGHRA and CDR2 YSYEKL. The V end was cut by 0 bases, the J end by 10 bases, with 16 bases between. The CDR3 contains 16 residues.

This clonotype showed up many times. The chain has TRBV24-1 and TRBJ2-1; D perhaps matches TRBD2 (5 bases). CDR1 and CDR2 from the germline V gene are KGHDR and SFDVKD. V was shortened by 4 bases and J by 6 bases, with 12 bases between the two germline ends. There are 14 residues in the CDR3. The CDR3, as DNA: TGTGCCACCAGTGAGAGGGTCTCAACCAATGAGCAGTTCTTC. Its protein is CATSERVSTNEQFF.

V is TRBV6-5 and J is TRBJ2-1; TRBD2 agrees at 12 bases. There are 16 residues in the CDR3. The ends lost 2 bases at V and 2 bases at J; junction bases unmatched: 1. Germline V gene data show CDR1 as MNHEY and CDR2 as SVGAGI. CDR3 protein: CASSYASGGAYNEQFF. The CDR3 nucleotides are TGTGCCAGCAGTTACGCTAGCGGGGGGGCCTACAATGAGCAGTTCTTC.

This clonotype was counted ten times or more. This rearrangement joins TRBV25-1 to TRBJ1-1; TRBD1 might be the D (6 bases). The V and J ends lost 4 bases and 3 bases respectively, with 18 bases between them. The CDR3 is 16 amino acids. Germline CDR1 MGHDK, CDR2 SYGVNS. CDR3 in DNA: TGTGCCAGCAGTGCAGAAGGGGGTGCATTCCACACTGAAGCTTTCTTT. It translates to CASSAEGGAFHTEAFF.

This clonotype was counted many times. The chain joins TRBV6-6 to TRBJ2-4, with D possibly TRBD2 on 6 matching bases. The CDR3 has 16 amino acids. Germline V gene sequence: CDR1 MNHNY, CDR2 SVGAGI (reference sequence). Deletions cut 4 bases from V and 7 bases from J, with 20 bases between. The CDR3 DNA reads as TGTGCCAGCAGTTCTCGGGAGAGTGAAGGGAACAACATTCAGTACTTC. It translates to CASSSRESEGNNIQYF.

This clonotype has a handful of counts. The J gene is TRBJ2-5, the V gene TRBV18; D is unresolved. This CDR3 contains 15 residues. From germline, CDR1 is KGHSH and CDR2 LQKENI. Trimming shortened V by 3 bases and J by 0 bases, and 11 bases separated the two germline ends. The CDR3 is CASSPPHPYQETQYF. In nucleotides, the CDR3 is TGTGCCAGCTCACCCCCCCACCCGTACCAAGAGACCCAGTACTTC.

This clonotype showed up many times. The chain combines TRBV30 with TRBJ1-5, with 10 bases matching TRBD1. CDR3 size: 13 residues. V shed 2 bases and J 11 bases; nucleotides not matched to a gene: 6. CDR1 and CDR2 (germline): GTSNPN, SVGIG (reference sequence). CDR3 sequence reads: CAWSRGTGDTQHF. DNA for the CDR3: TGTGCCTGGAGTCGAGGGACAGGGGACACCCAGCATTTT. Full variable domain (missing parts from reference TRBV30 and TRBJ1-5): SQTIHQWPATLVQPVGSPLSLECTVEGTSNPNLYWYRQAAGRGLQLLFYSVGIGQISSEVPQNLSASRPQDRQFILSSKKLLLSDSGFYLCAWSRGTGDTQHFGDGTRLSIL.

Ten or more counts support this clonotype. This chain's CDR3 is CASSSGVGNTEAFF. CDR3 coding DNA: TGTGCCAGCAGTTCAGGGGTAGGGAACACTGAAGCTTTCTTT. The chain has TRBV12-3 or TRBV12-4 and TRBJ1-1; D is perhaps TRBD1 (6 bases). CDR3 length: 14 amino acids. Trimming left V 4 bases short and J 1 base short, with 10 bases between.

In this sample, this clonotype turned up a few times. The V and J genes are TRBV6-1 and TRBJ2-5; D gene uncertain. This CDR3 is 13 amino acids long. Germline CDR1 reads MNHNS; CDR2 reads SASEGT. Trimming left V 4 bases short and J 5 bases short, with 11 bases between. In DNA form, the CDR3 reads TGTGCCAGCAGTGCTCGGAAGGGCGAGACCCAGTACTTC. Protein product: CASSARKGETQYF.

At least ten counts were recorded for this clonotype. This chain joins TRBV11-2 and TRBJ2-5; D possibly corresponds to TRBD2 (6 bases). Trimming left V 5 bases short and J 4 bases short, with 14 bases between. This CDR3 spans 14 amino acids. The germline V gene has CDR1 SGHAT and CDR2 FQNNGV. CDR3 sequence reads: CASSPPGGVETQYF. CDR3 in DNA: TGTGCCAGCAGCCCCCCCGGCGGGGTAGAGACCCAGTACTTC.

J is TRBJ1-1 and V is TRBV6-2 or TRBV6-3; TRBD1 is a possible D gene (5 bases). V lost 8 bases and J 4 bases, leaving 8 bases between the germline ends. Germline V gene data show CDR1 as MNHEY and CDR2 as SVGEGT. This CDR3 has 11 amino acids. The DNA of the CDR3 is TGTGCCAGCGGGGACTTCACTGAAGCTTTCTTT. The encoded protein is CASGDFTEAFF.

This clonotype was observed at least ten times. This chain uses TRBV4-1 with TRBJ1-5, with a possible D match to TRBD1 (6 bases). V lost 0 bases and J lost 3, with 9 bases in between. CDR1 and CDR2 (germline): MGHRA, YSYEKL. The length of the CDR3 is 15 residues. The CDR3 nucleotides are TGCGCCAGCAGCCAAGATCAGGGGCACAATCAGCCCCAGCATTTT. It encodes CASSQDQGHNQPQHF.

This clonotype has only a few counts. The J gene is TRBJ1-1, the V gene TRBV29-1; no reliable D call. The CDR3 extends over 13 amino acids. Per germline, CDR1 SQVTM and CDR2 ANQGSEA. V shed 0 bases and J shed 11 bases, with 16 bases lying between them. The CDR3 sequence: CSVEDSPSSGAFF. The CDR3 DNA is TGCAGCGTTGAAGATTCTCCCTCGTCCGGGGCTTTCTTT.

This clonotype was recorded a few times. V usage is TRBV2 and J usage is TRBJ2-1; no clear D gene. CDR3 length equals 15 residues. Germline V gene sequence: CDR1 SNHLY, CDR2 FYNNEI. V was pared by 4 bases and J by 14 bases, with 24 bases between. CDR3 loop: CASSALNVWTEGKFF. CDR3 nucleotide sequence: TGTGCCAGCAGTGCTCTTAACGTTTGGACCGAAGGAAAGTTCTTC.

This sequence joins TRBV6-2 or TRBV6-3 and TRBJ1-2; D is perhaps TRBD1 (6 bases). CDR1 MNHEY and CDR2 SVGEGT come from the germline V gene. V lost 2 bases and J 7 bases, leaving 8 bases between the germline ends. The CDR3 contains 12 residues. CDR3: CASSYRGLGYTF. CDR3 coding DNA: TGTGCCAGCAGTTACCGGGGGCTTGGCTACACCTTC.

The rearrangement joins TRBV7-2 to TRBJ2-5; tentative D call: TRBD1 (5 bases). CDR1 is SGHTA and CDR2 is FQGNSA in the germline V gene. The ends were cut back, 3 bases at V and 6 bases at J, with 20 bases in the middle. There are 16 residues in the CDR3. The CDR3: CASSLWTRAGDKTQYF. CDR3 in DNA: TGTGCCAGCAGCTTGTGGACACGGGCAGGCGATAAGACCCAGTACTTC.